This T cell receptor beta chain was recovered during a study of identical twins. Study outcomes and limitations: Out-of-frame beta sequences exhibited a weaker degree of excess twin sharing. There were fewer insertions in abundant cord blood beta clonotypes, but memory repertoires showed no such pattern. Within monozygotic twins, out-of-frame TCR alpha sharing was underestimated by the models.

Each donor (without exception) was a healthy Caucasian. As regards this clonotype: The antigen is unknown.

From the 5' RACE reads, TCRdb called clonotypes with MiXCR, one entry per CDR3 protein. The sample carries 1.5 million to 2 million distinct CDR3 sequences, about 32% recorded once. Per germline, CDR1 SGHVS and CDR2 FNYEAQ. This CDR3 has 16 amino acids. Unmatched junction bases numbered 4, after V lost 3 bases and J lost 2 bases. The source of this sequence is a newborn girl in good health. The V and J genes are TRBV7-6 and TRBJ2-3; 11 nucleotides align to TRBD2. The sample taken for sequencing was cord blood. CDR3 nucleotides: TGTGCCAGCAGCTTGCAGACTAGCGGGATCACAGATACGCAGTATTTT. Translation gives CASSLQTSGITDTQYF.